These 10 T cell receptor beta chains were sequenced from one sample in a study of blood T cell repertoires in COVID-19. Method: immunoSEQ multiplex PCR; TCRdb's copy keeps in-frame clones and lacks some. The repertoire includes under 200,000 clones, under 85% of them detected once, and over 10% sits in the top ten. The sample comprised peripheral blood. These receptors were taken from a man aged 65-85 years who had recovered from COVID-19.

V and J are TRBV11-2 and TRBJ1-5, with 10 bases fitting TRBD1. The CDR3 has 19 amino acids. Germline lookup yields CDR1 SGHAT and CDR2 FQNNGV. V gave up 5 bases and J gave up 0 bases; unmatched junction bases: 13. The CDR3 sequence: CASSPGQGRNSYSNQPQHF. Here the CDR3 DNA reads TGTGCCAGCAGCCCGGGACAGGGGCGCAACTCTTATAGCAATCAGCCCCAGCATTTT.

V is TRBV5-6 and J is TRBJ2-7; 7 bases match TRBD1. Germline CDR1 SGHDT, CDR2 YYEEEE. The CDR3 has 14 amino acids. V shed 3 bases, J shed 4 bases, and the junction held 7 bases outside the gene matches. CDR3 in DNA: TGTGCCAGCAGCTCAACAGGGGTAGAATACGAGCAGTACTTC. Protein: CASSSTGVEYEQYF. The full variable domain, its missing parts supplied by reference TRBV5-6 and TRBJ2-7, is DAGVTQSPTHLIKTRGQQVTLRCSPKSGHDTVSWYQQALGQGPQFIFQYYEEEERQRGNFPDRFSGHQFPNYSSELNVNALLLGDSALYLCASSSTGVEYEQYFGPGTRLTVT.

There are a few counts of this clone. V usage is TRBV30 and J usage is TRBJ1-1; D gene unclear. The length of the CDR3 is 14 residues. Germline CDR1 is GTSNPN and CDR2 is SVGIG (reference sequence). The V end lost 3 bases, the J end lost 0 bases, and 11 bases lay between the germline ends. The CDR3 region is CAWRTDKMNTEAFF. The CDR3 DNA sequence: TGTGCCTGGAGAACAGACAAAATGAACACTGAAGCTTTCTTT.

The J gene is TRBJ2-1, the V gene TRBV10-2; 9 bases map to TRBD2. The CDR3 sequence is 13 residues long. The germline gives CDR1 WSHSY, CDR2 SAAADI. The V and J ends lost 6 bases and 15 bases, in that order; junction bases with no gene match: 12. The CDR3 nucleotides are TGCGCCAGCAGCGGAAAATTAGCGGGAGAGGGGTTCTTC. This sequence encodes CASSGKLAGEGFF.

The sample holds one count of this clone. The V and J genes are TRBV18 and TRBJ2-5; weak D call: TRBD2 (5 bases). Trimming cost V 6 bases and J 5 bases, with 19 bases left between them. This CDR3 comprises 15 residues. Germline lookup yields CDR1 KGHSH and CDR2 LQKENI. The CDR3 sequence is CASSAPGNMGETQYF. The CDR3 DNA reads TGTGCCAGCTCCGCGCCGGGAAACATGGGGGAGACCCAGTACTTC.

The chain recombines TRBV7-9 with TRBJ2-3, with TRBD1 matching over 10 bases. CDR3 length: 13 amino acids. CDR1 and CDR2 (germline): SEHNR, FQNEAQ (reference sequence). With V trimmed by 5 bases and J by 7 bases, 3 bases remained unmatched. This CDR3 reads CASSRDRGNTQYF. The DNA of the CDR3 is TGTGCCAGCAGCCGGGACAGGGGAAATACGCAGTATTTT.

The chain recombines TRBV20-1 with TRBJ2-7, with D unclear. V was clipped by 1 base and J by 2 bases, with 3 bases between them. This CDR3 spans 11 amino acids. Looked up from germline, CDR1 is DFQATT and CDR2 is SNEGSKA (reference sequence). CDR3 region: CSARGAYEQYF. The CDR3 nucleotides read TGCAGTGCTAGAGGCGCCTACGAGCAGTACTTC.

CDR3 sequence (DNA): TGTGCCAGTAGCACACAGGGTACTGGAAACACCATATATTTT. Amino acid sequence: CASSTQGTGNTIYF. The V and J genes are TRBV19 and TRBJ1-3, with D perhaps matching TRBD1 (6 bases). CDR1 and CDR2 (germline): LNHDA, SQIVND (reference sequence). Trimming cost V 6 bases and J 2 bases, with 11 bases left between them. The CDR3 extends over 14 amino acids. The entire variable domain, with the rest obtained from reference TRBV19 and TRBJ1-3, is as follows: DGGITQSPKYLFRKEGQNVTLSCEQNLNHDAMYWYRQDPGQGLRLIYYSQIVNDFQKGDIAEGYSVSREKKESFPLTVTSAQKNPTAFYLCASSTQGTGNTIYFGEGSWLTVV.

This chain connects TRBV6-5 to TRBJ1-6; D not certain. CDR1 MNHEY and CDR2 SVGAGI come from the germline V gene. The CDR3 is 12 residues long. V lost 6 bases and J lost 4, with 4 bases in between. The CDR3 is CASRQYNSPLHF. The CDR3 nucleotides read TGTGCCAGCAGACAGTATAATTCACCCCTCCACTTT.

This rearrangement joins TRBV6-1 to TRBJ2-1; 7 nucleotides agree with TRBD1. The CDR3 has 15 residues. Trimming removed 3 bases from V and 0 bases from J; junction bases left unmatched: 2. CDR1 and CDR2 (germline): MNHNS, SASEGT. The CDR3 coding sequence is TGTGCCAGCAGTGAGGACAGGAGCTCCTACAATGAGCAGTTCTTC. Translating gives CASSEDRSSYNEQFF.